The next 27 T cell receptor beta chains were all read from a single sample in a study of T cell responses to AZD1222 COVID-19 vaccine. The protocol was immunoSEQ multiplex PCR, while the TCRdb copy is restricted to in-frame clones and leaves out a portion. The sample has more than 110,000 clones; about 91% are singletons. The sequencing here drew on peripheral blood, taken on day 0 of AZD1222 vaccination. The receptors derive from an adult in good health.

The V and J genes are TRBV3-1 (or the pseudogene TRBV3-2) and TRBJ2-7; 8 bases fit TRBD2. The CDR3 runs to 15 residues. V gave up 3 bases and J gave up 6 bases; unmatched junction bases: 10. Per germline, CDR1 LGHDT and CDR2 YNNKEL (reference sequence). The CDR3 DNA reads TGTGCCAGCAGCCAGGCCGGGACTAGGACGCTCGAGCAGTACTTC. This sequence encodes CASSQAGTRTLEQYF.

This chain connects TRBV2 to TRBJ1-6, with unresolved D. Germline values: CDR1 SNHLY, CDR2 FYNNEI. Trimming took off 5 bases at V and 5 bases at J, with 7 bases between the two ends. The CDR3 is 13 residues long. Written as DNA, the CDR3 is TGTGCCAGCAGTCCGAGGAATAATTCACCCCTCCACTTT. Its translation is CASSPRNNSPLHF.

The sample holds a few counts of this clone. The genes are TRBV6-5 and TRBJ1-6; weak D call: TRBD1 (5 bases). V was shortened by 3 bases and J by 10 bases, with 13 bases between the two germline ends. Germline values: CDR1 MNHEY, CDR2 SVGAGI. The CDR3 sequence is 14 residues long. The CDR3 nucleotides read TGTGCCAGCAGTTATGGGCAGGGAAAGTCACCCCTCCACTTT. Its translation is CASSYGQGKSPLHF.

V gene TRBV29-1 combines with J gene TRBJ1-1; TRBD1 is a possible D gene (5 bases). Trimming took 7 bases from V and 0 from J, leaving 12 bases between them. The CDR3 is 13 amino acids. CDR1 and CDR2 from the germline V gene are SQVTM and ANQGSEA. The CDR3 here is CSGRQSMNTEAFF. CDR3 in DNA: TGCAGCGGGCGACAGAGCATGAACACTGAAGCTTTCTTT.

This chain joins TRBV27 and TRBJ2-2; D is possibly TRBD1 or TRBD2 (5 bases each). V lost 5 bases and J lost 6, with 13 bases in between. In germline, CDR1 is MNHEY, CDR2 SMNVEV (reference sequence). The CDR3 consists of 14 residues. The chain's CDR3 is CASSATLGAGELFF. The CDR3 coding sequence is TGTGCCAGCAGTGCCACCTTGGGGGCCGGGGAGCTGTTTTTT.

This clone was recorded once. The chain links TRBV7-6 to TRBJ1-4; possibly TRBD1 for D (5 bases). This CDR3 has 15 amino acids. Trimming shortened V by 1 base and J by 4 bases, and 10 bases separated the two germline ends. Germline CDR1 and CDR2: SGHVS and FNYEAQ. DNA of the CDR3: TGTGCCAGCAGCTTAGGGGCCAGGGTTAATGAAAAACTGTTTTTT. This translates into CASSLGARVNEKLFF.

The chain carries TRBV9 and TRBJ1-6, with D perhaps TRBD1 (5 bases). Trimming shortened V by 3 bases and J by 7 bases, and 14 bases separated the two germline ends. Germline CDR1 is SGDLS and CDR2 is YYNGEE. The CDR3 has 15 amino acids. CDR3 sequence (DNA): TGTGCCAGCAGCGCCCATTGGGACGGCAATTCACCCCTCCACTTT. Its protein product is CASSAHWDGNSPLHF. Full variable domain (outside the CDR3, taken from reference TRBV9 and TRBJ1-6): DSGVTQTPKHLITATGQRVTLRCSPRSGDLSVYWYQQSLDQGLQFLIQYYNGEERAKGNILERFSAQQFPDLHSELNLSSLELGDSALYFCASSAHWDGNSPLHFGNGTRLTVT.

In nucleotides, the CDR3 is TGTGCCAGCAGTGATTTGAGGGAGACCCAGTACTTC. Translation gives CASSDLRETQYF. The rearrangement links TRBV6-1 to TRBJ2-5; unclear D gene. Per germline, CDR1 MNHNS and CDR2 SASEGT. V lost 3 bases, J lost 5 bases, and 7 bases lay in between. There are 12 residues in the CDR3.

V gene TRBV27 combines with J gene TRBJ2-1, with 14 bases matching TRBD2. CDR1 is MNHEY, CDR2 SMNVEV, per germline (reference sequence). The junction had 8 bases not matched to a gene; V was cut back by 3 bases and J by 4 bases. The CDR3 spans 18 residues. CDR3 sequence: CASSLGLAGARSYNEQFF. CDR3 nucleotide sequence: TGTGCCAGCAGTTTGGGACTAGCGGGAGCCCGTTCTTACAATGAGCAGTTCTTC.

The J gene is TRBJ1-2, the V gene TRBV6-5; TRBD1 matches at 9 bases. The V gene's germline CDR1 is MNHEY and CDR2 SVGAGI. This CDR3 spans 14 amino acids. V lost 6 bases and J lost 1; bases outside the gene matches: 3. In DNA, the CDR3 is TGTGCCAGCAGAAGACAGGGGGTTAACTATGGCTACACCTTC. Protein sequence: CASRRQGVNYGYTF.

The gene calls are TRBV6-1 and TRBJ2-2; 9 bases are a match to TRBD1. The germline gives CDR1 MNHNS, CDR2 SASEGT. The CDR3 has 20 residues. V dropped 2 bases and J dropped 5; count of bases not matched to a gene: 18. The CDR3 here is CASSELWGRPGQGYTGELFF. CDR3 coding DNA: TGTGCCAGCAGTGAACTCTGGGGGCGTCCGGGACAGGGATATACCGGGGAGCTGTTTTTT.

The rearrangement joins TRBV6-5 to TRBJ1-4, with D unresolved. The CDR3 runs 14 residues. Germline lookup yields CDR1 MNHEY and CDR2 SVGAGI. V lost 6 bases and J 5 bases, leaving 13 bases between the germline ends. CDR3 DNA: TGTGCCAGCAGGCTAGGGCGGCGGAATGAAAAACTGTTTTTT. Translating gives CASRLGRRNEKLFF.

This chain connects TRBV5-1 to TRBJ2-5; 7 bases are shared with TRBD1. Trimming cost V 10 bases and J 5 bases; bases outside gene matches: 11. Germline-derived CDR1 and CDR2 are SGHRS and YFSETQ. CDR3 length: 13 amino acids. The CDR3, as DNA: TGCGCCTCCAAACTTACAGGGGTCGAGACCCAGTACTTC. Amino acid sequence: CASKLTGVETQYF.

The chain has TRBV11-2 and TRBJ2-3, with TRBD2 matching 12 bases. Trimming at V came to 4 bases and at J to 3 bases, leaving 11 bases not matched to a gene. Germline-derived CDR1 and CDR2 are SGHAT and FQNNGV. This CDR3 is 18 amino acids long. CDR3 in amino acids: CASSSRLAGVLPTDTQYF. The CDR3 DNA reads TGTGCCAGCAGCTCACGACTAGCGGGAGTGCTCCCTACAGATACGCAGTATTTT.

The CDR3 region is CASRRLESDTQYF. CDR3 in DNA: TGTGCCAGTAGACGGCTAGAGTCAGATACGCAGTATTTT. This chain joins TRBV19 and TRBJ2-3; D is unclear. Trimming pared 6 bases from V and 4 bases from J, leaving 11 bases between. CDR1 and CDR2 from the germline V gene are LNHDA and SQIVND (reference sequence). The CDR3 covers 13 residues.

The chain has TRBV4-1 and TRBJ1-1; D is unresolved. Germline V gene sequence: CDR1 MGHRA, CDR2 YSYEKL. Trimming cost V 3 bases and J 1 base, with 6 bases left between them. The CDR3 extends over 13 amino acids. CDR3 loop: CASSQKQNTEAFF. The DNA of the CDR3 is TGCGCCAGCAGCCAGAAACAGAACACTGAAGCTTTCTTT.

CDR3 nucleotide sequence: TGTGCCAGCAGCCCAGTGGGGGGGAACACTGAAGCTTTCTTT. Translated, it gives CASSPVGGNTEAFF. This chain uses TRBV9 with TRBJ1-1, with D perhaps matching TRBD1 (5 bases). This CDR3 has 14 amino acids. The germline V and J ends were trimmed by 4 bases and 1 base, with 11 bases remaining between them. Germline V lookup: CDR1 SGDLS, CDR2 YYNGEE.

The chain carries TRBV27 and TRBJ2-7; 10 positions agree with TRBD1. V shed 2 bases and J 3 bases; nucleotides not matched to a gene: 4. The CDR3 loop spans 15 amino acids. Germline V lookup: CDR1 MNHEY, CDR2 SMNVEV (reference sequence). The CDR3 nucleotides read TGTGCCAGCAGTTTAACTAGGACAGGGGGCTACGAGCAGTACTTC. As protein: CASSLTRTGGYEQYF.

The chain employs TRBV7-2 and TRBJ2-5, with D hard to call. Trimming shortened V by 7 bases and J by 1 base, and 13 bases separated the two germline ends. The germline CDR1 and CDR2 sequences are SGHTA and FQGNSA. The CDR3 contains 14 residues. CDR3 sequence (DNA): TGTGCCAGCAACCTATACGCAGGCCAAGAGACCCAGTACTTC. It codes for CASNLYAGQETQYF.

The V call is TRBV9, the J call TRBJ2-1; D may match TRBD1 or TRBD2 (7 bases each). The CDR3 covers 18 residues. Germline V gene lookup returns CDR1 SGDLS and CDR2 YYNGEE. V lost 3 bases, J lost 4 bases, and 23 bases lay in between. The CDR3: CASSARGMGGLSYNEQFF. CDR3 sequence (DNA): TGTGCCAGCAGCGCCAGGGGGATGGGGGGACTATCATACAATGAGCAGTTCTTC. Looking up the rest from reference TRBV9 and TRBJ2-1 gives the full variable domain: DSGVTQTPKHLITATGQRVTLRCSPRSGDLSVYWYQQSLDQGLQFLIQYYNGEERAKGNILERFSAQQFPDLHSELNLSSLELGDSALYFCASSARGMGGLSYNEQFFGPGTRLTVL.

The J gene is TRBJ2-5, the V gene TRBV5-1, with 9 bases identical to TRBD2. This CDR3 region has 15 residues. Germline CDR1 SGHRS, CDR2 YFSETQ. Trimming removed 0 bases from V and 4 bases from J; junction bases left unmatched: 4. This CDR3 is CASSLDSGRRETQYF. The CDR3 bases are TGCGCCAGCAGCTTGGATAGCGGGAGAAGAGAGACCCAGTACTTC.

This chain uses TRBV29-1 with TRBJ1-1, with 7 positions matching TRBD1. The CDR3 covers 15 residues. The junction had 18 bases not matched to a gene; V was cut back by 8 bases and J by 6 bases. In germline, CDR1 is SQVTM, CDR2 ANQGSEA. The CDR3 region is CSFRTRQGGYAEAFF. The CDR3 DNA is TGCAGCTTTCGAACCAGACAGGGCGGTTACGCTGAAGCTTTCTTT.

The genes are TRBV5-1 and TRBJ2-1, with TRBD2 identical over 12 bases. Losses at the gene ends were 3 bases for V and 6 bases for J; bases not matched to a gene: 7. This CDR3 is built from 16 residues. CDR1 is SGHRS, CDR2 YFSETQ, per germline. The CDR3 DNA is TGCGCCAGCAGCTCGTCCCCGGGACTAGCGGGCAATGAGCAGTTCTTC. The encoded protein is CASSSSPGLAGNEQFF.

The V call is TRBV4-1, the J call TRBJ1-1; tentatively, D is TRBD1 (5 bases). Per the germline V gene, CDR1 is MGHRA and CDR2 is YSYEKL. V lost 1 base, J lost 3 bases, and 12 bases lay in between. The CDR3 has 15 residues. For the CDR3, the DNA is TGCGCCAGCAGCCAAGGTTGGGGGAGGGACACTGAAGCTTTCTTT. Protein: CASSQGWGRDTEAFF.

V and J are TRBV29-1 and TRBJ1-2; D may be TRBD1 (5 bases). V shed 7 bases and J shed 6 bases, with 18 bases lying between them. This CDR3 is built from 13 residues. Per germline, CDR1 SQVTM and CDR2 ANQGSEA. For the CDR3, the DNA is TGCAGCGCCCGAGTTGCGGGGGGTCATGGCTACACCTTC. This encodes CSARVAGGHGYTF.

The V call is TRBV11-2, the J call TRBJ1-5, with a weak D call TRBD1 (5 bases). Per germline, CDR1 SGHAT and CDR2 FQNNGV. This CDR3 has 15 amino acids. V dropped 4 bases and J dropped 2 bases, with 12 bases sitting between them. CDR3 protein: CASSSGTNGNQPQHF. CDR3 nucleotide sequence: TGTGCCAGCAGCTCCGGGACCAATGGCAATCAGCCCCAGCATTTT.

The CDR3 loop is CSVEGVRGQPQHF. The CDR3 region has the DNA TGCAGCGTTGAAGGGGTCAGGGGTCAGCCCCAGCATTTT. This chain links TRBV29-1 with TRBJ1-5; TRBD1 might be the D (6 bases). V was pared by 1 base and J by 6 bases, with 10 bases between. This CDR3 contains 13 residues. Germline assignment: CDR1 SQVTM and CDR2 ANQGSEA.